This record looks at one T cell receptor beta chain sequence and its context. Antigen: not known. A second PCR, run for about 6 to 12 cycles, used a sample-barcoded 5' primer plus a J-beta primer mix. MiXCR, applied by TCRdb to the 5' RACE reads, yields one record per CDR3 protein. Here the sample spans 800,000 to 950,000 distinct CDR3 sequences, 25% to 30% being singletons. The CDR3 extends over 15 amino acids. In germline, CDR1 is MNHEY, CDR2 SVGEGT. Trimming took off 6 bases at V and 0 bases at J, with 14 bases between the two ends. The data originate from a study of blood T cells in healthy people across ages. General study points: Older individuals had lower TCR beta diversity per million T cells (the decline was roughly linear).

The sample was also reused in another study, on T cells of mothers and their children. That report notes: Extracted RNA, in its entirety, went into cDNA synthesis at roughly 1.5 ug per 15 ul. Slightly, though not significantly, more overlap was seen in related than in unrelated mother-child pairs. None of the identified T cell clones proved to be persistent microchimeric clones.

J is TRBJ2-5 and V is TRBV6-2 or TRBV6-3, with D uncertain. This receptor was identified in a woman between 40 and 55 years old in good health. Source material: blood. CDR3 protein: CASSRIVMYQETQYF. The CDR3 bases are TGTGCCAGCAGCCGCATCGTAATGTACCAAGAGACCCAGTACTTC.